This passage covers 3 T cell receptor beta chains from one sample sequenced in a study of blood T cell repertoires in COVID-19. Clones were sequenced by immunoSEQ multiplex PCR, and TCRdb holds only the in-frame ones, with some missing. Of fewer than 150,000 clones listed, around 77% are singletons. Material for sequencing was peripheral blood. Source of these receptors: a human donor in a cohort sampled during active COVID-19.

The chain is built from TRBV27 and TRBJ1-2, with TRBD1 matching over 7 bases. V was pared by 8 bases and J by 1 base, with 4 bases of the junction left unmatched. This CDR3 spans 13 amino acids. CDR1 and CDR2 (germline): MNHEY, SMNVEV (reference sequence). The CDR3 here is CASGPGGNYGYTF. As DNA, the CDR3 is TGTGCCAGCGGACCAGGGGGTAACTATGGCTACACCTTC.

This chain links TRBV9 with TRBJ2-2; 12 bases are shared with TRBD2. The CDR3 spans 16 residues. Germline CDR1 reads SGDLS; CDR2 reads YYNGEE. Trimming cost V 0 bases and J 7 bases; bases outside gene matches: 4. The CDR3 reads CASSVGLAGVGGELFF. In DNA form, the CDR3 reads TGTGCCAGCAGCGTAGGACTAGCGGGGGTCGGCGGGGAGCTGTTTTTT.

This chain uses TRBV5-6 with TRBJ1-4; the D gene is possibly TRBD1 (6 bases). The germline CDR1 and CDR2 sequences are SGHDT and YYEEEE. This CDR3 has 13 amino acids. The V end was cut by 3 bases, the J end by 8 bases, with 11 bases between. The CDR3 protein is CASSWQTGEKLFF. CDR3 in DNA: TGTGCCAGCAGCTGGCAGACAGGCGAAAAACTGTTTTTT.